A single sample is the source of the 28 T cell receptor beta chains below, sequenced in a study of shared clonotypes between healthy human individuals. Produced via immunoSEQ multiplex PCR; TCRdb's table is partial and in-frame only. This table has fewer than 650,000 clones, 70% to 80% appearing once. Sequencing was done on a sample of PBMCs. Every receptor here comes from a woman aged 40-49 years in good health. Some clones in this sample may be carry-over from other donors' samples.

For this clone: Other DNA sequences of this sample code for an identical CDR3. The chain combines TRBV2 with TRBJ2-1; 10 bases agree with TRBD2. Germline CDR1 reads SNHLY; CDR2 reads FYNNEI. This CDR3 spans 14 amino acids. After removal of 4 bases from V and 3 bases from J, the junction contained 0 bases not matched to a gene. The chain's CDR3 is CASSGTSGYNEQFF. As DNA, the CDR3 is TGTGCCAGCAGTGGGACTAGCGGCTACAATGAGCAGTTCTTC.

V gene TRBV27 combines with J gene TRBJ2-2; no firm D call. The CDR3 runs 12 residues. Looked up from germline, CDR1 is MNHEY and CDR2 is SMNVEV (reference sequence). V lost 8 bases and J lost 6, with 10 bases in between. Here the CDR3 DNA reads TGTGCCAGCCCCACCGAGGCCGGGGAGCTGTTTTTT. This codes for CASPTEAGELFF.

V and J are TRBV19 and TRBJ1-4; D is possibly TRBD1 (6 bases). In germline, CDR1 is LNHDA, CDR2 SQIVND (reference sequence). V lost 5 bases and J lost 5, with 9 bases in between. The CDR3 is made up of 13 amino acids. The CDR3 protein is CASSADRNEKLFF. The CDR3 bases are TGTGCCAGTAGTGCAGACAGGAATGAAAAACTGTTTTTT.

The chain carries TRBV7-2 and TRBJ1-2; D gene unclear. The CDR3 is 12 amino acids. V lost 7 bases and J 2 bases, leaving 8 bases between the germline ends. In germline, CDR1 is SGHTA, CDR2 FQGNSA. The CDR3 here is CASTKQNYGYTF. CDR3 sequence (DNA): TGTGCCAGCACGAAACAGAACTATGGCTACACCTTC.

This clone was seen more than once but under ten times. For the CDR3, the DNA is TGTGCCAGCAGCTCTCAAGCTAGCGGGAGCGTCCCCGATACGCAGTATTTT. It specifies CASSSQASGSVPDTQYF. The V and J genes are TRBV11-1 and TRBJ2-3; 10 bases are a match to TRBD2. Germline V lookup: CDR1 SGHAT, CDR2 FQDESV (reference sequence). The junction had 13 bases not matched to a gene; V was cut back by 4 bases and J by 6 bases. The CDR3 runs 17 residues.

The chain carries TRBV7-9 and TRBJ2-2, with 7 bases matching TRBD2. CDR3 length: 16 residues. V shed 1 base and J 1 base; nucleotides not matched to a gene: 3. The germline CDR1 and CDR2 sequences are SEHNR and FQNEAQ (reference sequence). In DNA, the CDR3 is TGTGCCAGCAGCTTAGGTGCTAGCGGGAACACCGGGGAGCTGTTTTTT. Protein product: CASSLGASGNTGELFF.

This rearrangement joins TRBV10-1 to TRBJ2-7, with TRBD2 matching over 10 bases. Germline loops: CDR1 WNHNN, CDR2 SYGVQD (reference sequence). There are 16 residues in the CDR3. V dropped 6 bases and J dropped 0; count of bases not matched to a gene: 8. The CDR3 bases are TGCGCCAGCAGCTCGACTAGCGGGCCGAGCTCCTACGAGCAGTACTTC. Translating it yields CASSSTSGPSSYEQYF.

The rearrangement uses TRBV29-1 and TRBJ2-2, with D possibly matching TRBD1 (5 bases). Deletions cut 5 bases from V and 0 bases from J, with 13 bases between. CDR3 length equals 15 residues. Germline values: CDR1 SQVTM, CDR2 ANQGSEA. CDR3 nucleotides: TGCAGCGTTAAAAAGACAGCTCCGAACACCGGGGAGCTGTTTTTT. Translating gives CSVKKTAPNTGELFF.

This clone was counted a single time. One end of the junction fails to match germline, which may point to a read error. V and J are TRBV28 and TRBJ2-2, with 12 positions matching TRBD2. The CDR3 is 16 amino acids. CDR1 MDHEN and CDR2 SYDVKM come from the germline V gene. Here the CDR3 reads CASLGLAGGRHRGAVF. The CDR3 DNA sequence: TGTGCCAGTCTCGGGCTAGCGGGAGGGCGACACCGGGGAGCTGTTTTT.

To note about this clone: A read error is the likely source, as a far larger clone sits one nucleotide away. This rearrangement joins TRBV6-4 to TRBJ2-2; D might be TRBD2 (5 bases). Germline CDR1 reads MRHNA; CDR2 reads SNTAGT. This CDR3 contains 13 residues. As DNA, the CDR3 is TGTGCCAGCAGTGAAAGGGATGCCGGGGAGCTGGTTTTT. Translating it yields CASSERDAGELVF.

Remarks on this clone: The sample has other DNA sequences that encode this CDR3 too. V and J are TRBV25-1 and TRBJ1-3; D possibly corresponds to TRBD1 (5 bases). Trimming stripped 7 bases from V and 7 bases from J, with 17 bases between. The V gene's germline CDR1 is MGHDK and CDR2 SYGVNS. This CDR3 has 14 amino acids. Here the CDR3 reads CASTPAGYGNTIYF. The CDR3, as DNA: TGTGCCAGCACCCCCGCAGGGTACGGTAACACCATATATTTT.

CDR3 loop: CASPRGEEAKNIQYF. The DNA for the CDR3 is TGCGCCAGCCCTCGAGGTGAGGAGGCCAAAAACATTCAGTACTTC. V is TRBV23-1 and J is TRBJ2-4; no definite D call. TRBV23-1 is placed among ORFs of uncertain function. Trimming shortened V by 8 bases and J by 1 base, and 15 bases separated the two germline ends. This CDR3 has 15 residues.

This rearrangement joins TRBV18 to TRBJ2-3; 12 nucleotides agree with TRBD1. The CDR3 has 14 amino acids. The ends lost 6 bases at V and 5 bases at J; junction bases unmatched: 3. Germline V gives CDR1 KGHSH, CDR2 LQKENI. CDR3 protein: CASSRDRGLDTQYF. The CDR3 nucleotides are TGTGCCAGCTCCAGGGACAGGGGGCTAGATACGCAGTATTTT.

The DNA for the CDR3 is TGTGCCAGCAGCGCACAGGGGGGGGCCGGGGAGCTGTTTTTT. Translation: CASSAQGGAGELFF. This chain joins TRBV7-6 and TRBJ2-2; D perhaps matches TRBD1 (8 bases). The germline V and J ends were trimmed by 5 bases and 6 bases, with 13 bases remaining between them. From germline, CDR1 is SGHVS and CDR2 FNYEAQ. CDR3 length: 14 amino acids.

In DNA, the CDR3 is TGTGCCAGCAGCCCTGGGGGGGCGGGAGCTTCCTACGAGCAGTACTTC. Residues: CASSPGGAGASYEQYF. J is TRBJ2-7 and V is TRBV5-4, with a tentative D call TRBD2 (7 bases). Trimming took off 4 bases at V and 1 base at J, with 18 bases between the two ends. This CDR3 contains 16 residues. Germline V CDR1 and CDR2: SGHNT, YYREEE (reference sequence). Filled out from reference TRBV5-4 and TRBJ2-7, the complete variable domain reads ETGVTQSPTHLIKTRGQQVTLRCSSQSGHNTVSWYQQALGQGPQFIFQYYREEENGRGNFPPRFSGLQFPNYSSELNVNALELDDSALYLCASSPGGAGASYEQYFGPGTRLTVT.

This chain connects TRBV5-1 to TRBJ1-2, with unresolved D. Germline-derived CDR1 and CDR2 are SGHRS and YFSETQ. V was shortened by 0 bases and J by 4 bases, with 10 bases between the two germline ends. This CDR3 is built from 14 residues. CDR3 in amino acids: CASSLVALGYGYTF. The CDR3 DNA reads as TGCGCCAGCAGCTTGGTGGCCTTGGGCTATGGCTACACCTTC.

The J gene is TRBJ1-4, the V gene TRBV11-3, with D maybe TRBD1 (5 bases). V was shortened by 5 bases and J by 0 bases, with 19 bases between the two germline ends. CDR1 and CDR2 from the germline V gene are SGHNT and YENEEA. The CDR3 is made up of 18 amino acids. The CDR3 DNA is TGTGCCAGCAGCCCTGGGAGACAGAACCCTGCAACTAATGAAAAACTGTTTTTT. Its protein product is CASSPGRQNPATNEKLFF. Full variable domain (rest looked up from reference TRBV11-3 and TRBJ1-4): EAGVVQSPRYKIIEKKQPVAFWCNPISGHNTLYWYLQNLGQGPELLIRYENEEAVDDSQLPKDRFSAERLKGVDSTLKIQPAELGDSAVYLCASSPGRQNPATNEKLFFGSGTQLSVL.

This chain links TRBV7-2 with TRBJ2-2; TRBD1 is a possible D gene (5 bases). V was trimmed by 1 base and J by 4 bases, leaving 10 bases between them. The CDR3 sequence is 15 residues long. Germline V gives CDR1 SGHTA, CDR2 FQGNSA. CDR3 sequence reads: CASSLVGASTGELFF. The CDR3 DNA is TGTGCCAGCAGCTTAGTTGGGGCTAGCACCGGGGAGCTGTTTTTT. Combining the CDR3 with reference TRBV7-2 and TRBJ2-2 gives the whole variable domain GAGVSQSPSNKVTEKGKDVELRCDPISGHTALYWYRQSLGQGLEFLIYFQGNSAPDKSGLPSDRFSAERTGGSVSTLTIQRTQQEDSAVYLCASSLVGASTGELFFGEGSRLTVL.

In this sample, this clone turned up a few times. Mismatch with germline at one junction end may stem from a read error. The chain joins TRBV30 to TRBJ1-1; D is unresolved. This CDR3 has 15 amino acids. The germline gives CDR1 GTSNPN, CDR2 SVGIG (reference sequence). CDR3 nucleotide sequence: TGTGCCTGGAGTGCAGGCCCTCAACTGAGCACTGAAGCTTTCTTC. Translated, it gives CAWSAGPQLSTEAFF.

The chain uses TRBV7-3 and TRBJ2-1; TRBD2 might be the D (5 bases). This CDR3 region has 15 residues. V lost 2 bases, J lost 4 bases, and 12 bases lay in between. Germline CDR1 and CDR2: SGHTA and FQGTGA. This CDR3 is CASSLGSSRYNEQFF. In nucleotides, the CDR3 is TGTGCCAGCAGCTTAGGGTCTAGCCGTTACAATGAGCAGTTCTTC.

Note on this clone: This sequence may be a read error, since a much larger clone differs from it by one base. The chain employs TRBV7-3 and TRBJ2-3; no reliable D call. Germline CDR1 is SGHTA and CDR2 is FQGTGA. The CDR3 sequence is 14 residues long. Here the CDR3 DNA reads TGTGCCAGCAGCTTATCCTCAACCACAGATGCGCAGTATTTT. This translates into CASSLSSTTDAQYF.

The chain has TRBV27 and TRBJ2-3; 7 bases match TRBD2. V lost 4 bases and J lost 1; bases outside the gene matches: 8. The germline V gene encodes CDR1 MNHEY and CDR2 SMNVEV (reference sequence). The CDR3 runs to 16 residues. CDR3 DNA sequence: TGTGCCAGCAGTTCCTGGGGGGAGGGAGGCACAGATACGCAGTATTTT. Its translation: CASSSWGEGGTDTQYF.

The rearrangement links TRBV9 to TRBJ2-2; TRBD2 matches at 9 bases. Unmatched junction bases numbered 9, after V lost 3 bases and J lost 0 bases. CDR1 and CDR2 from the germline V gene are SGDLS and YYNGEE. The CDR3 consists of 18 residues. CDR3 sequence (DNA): TGTGCCAGCAGCGAGTGGGCTAGCGGGGAAACGAACACCGGGGAGCTGTTTTTT. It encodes CASSEWASGETNTGELFF. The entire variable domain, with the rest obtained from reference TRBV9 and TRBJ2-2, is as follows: DSGVTQTPKHLITATGQRVTLRCSPRSGDLSVYWYQQSLDQGLQFLIQYYNGEERAKGNILERFSAQQFPDLHSELNLSSLELGDSALYFCASSEWASGETNTGELFFGEGSRLTVL.

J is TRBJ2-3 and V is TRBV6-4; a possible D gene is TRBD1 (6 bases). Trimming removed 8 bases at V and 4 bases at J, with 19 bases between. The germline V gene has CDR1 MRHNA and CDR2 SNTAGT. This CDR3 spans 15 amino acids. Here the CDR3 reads CASSSGQSAADTQYF. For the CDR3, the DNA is TGTGCCAGCTCATCTGGACAGTCGGCGGCAGATACGCAGTATTTT.

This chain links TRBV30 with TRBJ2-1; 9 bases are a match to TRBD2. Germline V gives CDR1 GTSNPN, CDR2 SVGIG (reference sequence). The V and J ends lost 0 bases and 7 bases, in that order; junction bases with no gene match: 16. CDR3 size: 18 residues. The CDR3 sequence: CAWSVSRPVAGATNEQFF. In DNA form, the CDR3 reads TGTGCCTGGAGTGTATCCCGCCCAGTAGCGGGAGCCACGAATGAGCAGTTCTTC.

The CDR3, as DNA: TGTGCCAGCAGTTCCCCCGGGACCCCACAAGAGACCCAGTACTTC. Translation gives CASSSPGTPQETQYF. This rearrangement joins TRBV28 to TRBJ2-5, with D perhaps matching TRBD1 or TRBD2 (5 bases each). Germline V gene sequence: CDR1 MDHEN, CDR2 SYDVKM. This CDR3 spans 15 amino acids. Trimming stripped 4 bases from V and 2 bases from J, with 14 bases between.

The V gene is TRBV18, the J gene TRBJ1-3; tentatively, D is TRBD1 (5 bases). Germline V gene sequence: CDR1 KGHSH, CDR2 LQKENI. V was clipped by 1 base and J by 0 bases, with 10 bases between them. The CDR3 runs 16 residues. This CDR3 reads CASSPLGLSSGNTIYF. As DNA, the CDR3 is TGTGCCAGCTCACCACTGGGACTTAGCTCTGGAAACACCATATATTTT.

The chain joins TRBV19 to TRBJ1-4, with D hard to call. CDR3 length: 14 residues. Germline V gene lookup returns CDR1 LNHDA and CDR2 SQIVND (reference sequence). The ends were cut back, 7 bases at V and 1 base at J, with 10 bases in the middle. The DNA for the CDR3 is TGTGCCAGTACCCCGGACGGAACTAATGAAAAACTGTTTTTT. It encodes CASTPDGTNEKLFF.